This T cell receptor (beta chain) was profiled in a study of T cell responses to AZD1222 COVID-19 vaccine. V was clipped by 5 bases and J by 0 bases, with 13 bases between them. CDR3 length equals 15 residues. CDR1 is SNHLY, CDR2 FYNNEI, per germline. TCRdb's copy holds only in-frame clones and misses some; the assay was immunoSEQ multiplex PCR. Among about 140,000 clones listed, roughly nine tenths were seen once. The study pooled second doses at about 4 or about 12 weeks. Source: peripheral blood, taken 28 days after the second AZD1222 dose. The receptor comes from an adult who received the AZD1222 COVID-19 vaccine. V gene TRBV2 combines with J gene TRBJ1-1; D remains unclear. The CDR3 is CASSLFELVNTEAFF. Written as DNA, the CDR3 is TGTGCCAGCAGTTTGTTTGAGCTGGTGAACACTGAAGCTTTCTTT.